This is a list of T cell receptor beta chains from one sample in a study of blood T cell repertoires in COVID-19. Sequencing was performed with immunoSEQ multiplex PCR; in TCRdb, only in-frame clones are kept and a portion is missing. The sample carries about 76,000 clones, about nine tenths recorded once. Material for sequencing was peripheral blood. The source is a woman older than 75 with active or convalescent COVID-19. Each CDR3 is given with its conserved first and last residue. The D gene is left open where the match is weak. Clone size is stated in some rows and not others, as once, few, many or a class when expanded.

j_call v_call d_call clone_size cdr3_nt cdr3_aa
TRBJ1-1 TRBV19 NA NA TGTGCCAGTAGTAATCGGGGGGGGAACACTGAAGCTTTCTTT CASSNRGGNTEAFF
TRBJ2-3 TRBV4-3 TRBD2 NA TGCGCCAGCAGCCCCCAATATCCGGGGGGACGCACAGATACGCAGTATTTT CASSPQYPGGRTDTQYF
TRBJ1-2 TRBV7-2 NA NA TGTGCCAGCAGCTTAGCGGGGGGGCAGATCGGCTACACCTTC CASSLAGGQIGYTF
TRBJ1-2 TRBV18 NA NA TGTGCCAGCTCCCCAGACATCAACTATGGCTACACCTTC CASSPDINYGYTF
TRBJ2-1 TRBV19 NA NA TGTGCCAGTAGTATTTCAGGGAATCCCTACAATGAGCAGTTCTTC CASSISGNPYNEQFF
TRBJ2-7 TRBV18 NA NA TGTGCCAGCTCACAACAGGGTGACTACGAGCAGTACTTC CASSQQGDYEQYF
TRBJ2-3 TRBV19 NA NA TGTGCCAGTAGTATCTCCAGGGCAGGGACAGATACGCAGTATTTT CASSISRAGTDTQYF
TRBJ2-7 TRBV6-2/TRBV6-3 NA NA TGTGCCAGCAGTTACACCCGCGGGGGCCGATCCTACGAGCAGTACTTC CASSYTRGGRSYEQYF
TRBJ1-1 TRBV7-8 NA once TGTGCCAGCAGCTTAGTGGGGGGGAGGAACACTGAAGCTTTCTTT CASSLVGGRNTEAFF
TRBJ2-3 TRBV2 TRBD2 NA TGTGCCAGCAGTGCTTCGATGGCGTCTAGCGGGGGAATCGGTACGCAGTATTTT CASSASMASSGGIGTQYF
TRBJ1-1 TRBV7-2 NA NA TGTGCCAGCAGCTTAGCTAGGGGAAACACTGAAGCTTTCTTT CASSLARGNTEAFF
TRBJ1-1 TRBV6-4 NA NA TGTGCCAGCAGTGAGATGAGGTGGACTGAAGCTTTCTTT CASSEMRWTEAFF
TRBJ2-3 TRBV9 TRBD2 NA TGTGCCAGCAGCCCTCAGCCCGGCATGGGCGGGGGGGCCTCAGATACGCAGTATTTT CASSPQPGMGGGASDTQYF
TRBJ1-4 TRBV2 TRBD1 few TGTGCCAGCAATAAGGACAGGAATGAAAAACTGTTTTTT CASNKDRNEKLFF